Below are 15 T cell receptor beta chains sequenced from a single sample in a study of identical twins. TCRdb reanalysed the 5' RACE reads using MiXCR and keeps one entry per CDR3 protein. The table shows fewer than 900,000 distinct CDR3 sequences, with 21% occurring only once. These records were also assigned to another study, of T cells expressing NK-cell markers.

Source material: PBMCs. These receptors were collected from a young woman in good health.

The chain has TRBV29-1 and TRBJ2-3; TRBD1 matches 9 bases. Trimming removed 3 bases from V and 10 bases from J; junction bases left unmatched: 11. CDR1 is SQVTM, CDR2 ANQGSEA, per germline. The CDR3 is 14 amino acids. CDR3 sequence: CSVDRQGGIWAQYF. The CDR3 DNA reads TGCAGCGTTGACCGACAGGGGGGCATTTGGGCGCAGTATTTT.

This rearrangement joins TRBV5-1 to TRBJ2-1; 7 positions agree with TRBD2. The V segment lost 0 bases and the J segment 12 bases; nucleotides outside the gene matches: 15. CDR3 length equals 16 residues. CDR1 is SGHRS, CDR2 YFSETQ, per germline. Written as DNA, the CDR3 is TGCGCCAGCAGCTTGGGTGGAACTAGCGCCCTTCGTCGGCAGTTCTTC. It translates to CASSLGGTSALRRQFF.

V and J are TRBV3-1 and TRBJ1-1; tentative D call: TRBD1 (6 bases). This CDR3 region has 13 residues. CDR1 LGHDT and CDR2 YNNKEL come from the germline V gene (reference sequence). Trimming stripped 3 bases from V and 5 bases from J, with 10 bases between. The CDR3, as DNA: TGTGCCAGCAGCCACGGTGGACAGACTGAAGCTTTCTTT. Translation: CASSHGGQTEAFF.

This clonotype appeared a few times. V and J are TRBV5-1 and TRBJ1-2; D may be TRBD1 (6 bases). Looked up from germline, CDR1 is SGHRS and CDR2 is YFSETQ. The CDR3 has 14 residues. The germline V and J ends were trimmed by 4 bases and 0 bases, with 10 bases remaining between them. CDR3 sequence reads: CASSPRTANYGYTF. The DNA of the CDR3 is TGCGCCAGCAGCCCAAGGACAGCTAACTATGGCTACACCTTC.

This clonotype was seen a handful of times. This chain connects TRBV29-1 to TRBJ2-2; tentative D call: TRBD2 (5 bases). Trimming removed 5 bases from V and 2 bases from J, with 9 bases in between. Germline V gene lookup returns CDR1 SQVTM and CDR2 ANQGSEA. The CDR3 runs to 13 residues. In DNA, the CDR3 is TGCAGCGTTTTGAGCGGCAACACCGGGGAGCTGTTTTTT. It yields the protein CSVLSGNTGELFF.

A few counts support this clonotype. This rearrangement joins TRBV9 to TRBJ2-1, with 8 bases identical to TRBD2. CDR1 and CDR2 (germline): SGDLS, YYNGEE. The CDR3 length is 15 residues. The J segment lost 7 bases and the V segment lost 2 bases, leaving 8 bases of the junction unmatched. The CDR3 sequence is CASSVTLAGWNEQFF. CDR3 DNA sequence: TGTGCCAGCAGCGTTACTCTAGCGGGTTGGAATGAGCAGTTCTTC.

This clonotype was counted at least ten times. V usage is TRBV27 and J usage is TRBJ2-3, with D maybe TRBD1 (6 bases). This CDR3 is 13 amino acids long. Germline V gene lookup returns CDR1 MNHEY and CDR2 SMNVEV (reference sequence). The V gene lost 2 bases and the J gene lost 5 bases, with 8 bases spanning the gap. CDR3 protein: CASSLTRGDTQYF. The CDR3 DNA reads TGTGCCAGCAGTTTAACCAGGGGAGATACGCAGTATTTT.

The chain links TRBV29-1 to TRBJ2-5, with 8 bases identical to TRBD1. With V trimmed by 6 bases and J by 5 bases, 8 bases remained unmatched. This CDR3 has 13 amino acids. CDR1 is SQVTM, CDR2 ANQGSEA, per germline. CDR3 coding DNA: TGCAGCGTGGCAGGATGGGACAGGGAGACCCAGTACTTC. Encoded protein: CSVAGWDRETQYF.

The rearrangement uses TRBV20-1 and TRBJ1-5, with 7 bases lining up with TRBD1. V shed 5 bases, J shed 4 bases, and the junction held 5 bases outside the gene matches. Germline V gene sequence: CDR1 DFQATT, CDR2 SNEGSKA (reference sequence). This CDR3 comprises 13 residues. The chain's CDR3 is CSASGQPNQPQHF. The CDR3 nucleotides are TGCAGTGCTTCGGGACAGCCAAATCAGCCCCAGCATTTT.

This chain links TRBV5-1 with TRBJ2-4, with TRBD1 identical over 9 bases. The CDR3 has 14 residues. With 3 bases clipped from V and 6 bases from J, the junction kept 4 bases outside the gene matches. The germline V gene encodes CDR1 SGHRS and CDR2 YFSETQ. In DNA form, the CDR3 reads TGCGCCAGCAGCTCGGACAGGGGCGGAAACATTCAGTACTTC. Translated: CASSSDRGGNIQYF. The entire variable domain, with the rest obtained from reference TRBV5-1 and TRBJ2-4, is as follows: KAGVTQTPRYLIKTRGQQVTLSCSPISGHRSVSWYQQTPGQGLQFLFEYFSETQRNKGNFPGRFSGRQFSNSRSEMNVSTLELGDSALYLCASSSDRGGNIQYFGAGTRLSVL.

The chain is built from TRBV15 and TRBJ2-2; a weak D match, TRBD2 (5 bases). CDR1 LNHNV and CDR2 YYDKDF come from the germline V gene (reference sequence). The CDR3 spans 13 residues. V dropped 5 bases and J dropped 8 bases, with 12 bases sitting between them. CDR3 bases: TGTGCCACCAGCGAGGGAGCACCGGGGGAGCTGTTTTTT. Amino acids: CATSEGAPGELFF.

This chain links TRBV11-2 with TRBJ2-2, with a possible D match to TRBD1 (5 bases). Germline lookup yields CDR1 SGHAT and CDR2 FQNNGV. V gave up 1 base and J gave up 4 bases, with 13 bases separating them. CDR3 size: 16 residues. The CDR3 DNA reads as TGTGCCAGCAGCTTAGTACGGATGGGGCCCACCGGGGAGCTGTTTTTT. Encoded protein: CASSLVRMGPTGELFF.

The table lists this clonotype with a few counts. V gene TRBV14 combines with J gene TRBJ2-2, with D maybe TRBD1 (5 bases). Per the germline V gene, CDR1 is SGHDN and CDR2 is FVKESK. V lost 3 bases and J 6 bases, leaving 11 bases between the germline ends. This CDR3 comprises 14 residues. CDR3 sequence reads: CASSQSGKSGELFF. The CDR3 DNA is TGTGCCAGCAGCCAGTCAGGGAAGTCCGGGGAGCTGTTTTTT.

This clonotype was counted between two and nine times. The chain combines TRBV7-2 with TRBJ2-7; the D gene is possibly TRBD2 (5 bases). This CDR3 spans 16 amino acids. Germline V lookup: CDR1 SGHTA, CDR2 FQGNSA. Deletions cut 2 bases from V and 4 bases from J, with 18 bases between. CDR3 DNA sequence: TGTGCCAGCAGCTTAACGGCCGCGCGGAGGAGGTACGAGCAGTACTTC. This codes for CASSLTAARRRYEQYF.

The V and J genes are TRBV4-2 and TRBJ2-7; TRBD2 matches 8 bases. The CDR3 length is 15 residues. CDR1 and CDR2 (germline): LGHNA, YNFKEQ. Unmatched junction bases numbered 10, after V lost 4 bases and J lost 5 bases. This CDR3 reads CASSRGLAGRNEQYF. In DNA, the CDR3 is TGTGCCAGCAGCCGGGGGCTAGCGGGCCGAAACGAGCAGTACTTC.